Below are 15 T cell receptor beta chains sequenced from a single sample in a study of blood T cells in healthy people across ages. Then a second PCR, running about 6 to 11 cycles, was carried out with a sample-barcoded 5' primer and a J-beta primer mix. MiXCR, applied by TCRdb to the 5' RACE reads, yields one record per CDR3 protein. The sample has more than 900,000 distinct CDR3 sequences, just under 30% seen once. A further study also used this sample, focusing on T cells of mothers and their children.

The sample was blood. Receptor source: a woman aged 40 to 50 in good health.

This clonotype was picked up many times. The genes are TRBV3-1 and TRBJ2-5; no reliable D call. The V gene lost 2 bases and the J gene lost 1 base, with 11 bases spanning the gap. The germline V gene has CDR1 LGHDT and CDR2 YNNKEL (reference sequence). The length of the CDR3 is 15 residues. The CDR3 DNA is TGTGCCAGCAGCCAACGGCCAGACCGCCAAGAGACCCAGTACTTC. Its protein product is CASSQRPDRQETQYF.

Details on this clonotype: This clone may be a read error of a much larger clone one base away. The gene calls are TRBV10-3 and TRBJ2-5, with D maybe TRBD1 (6 bases). Germline assignment: CDR1 ENHRY and CDR2 SYGVKD. V was pared by 6 bases and J by 2 bases, with 16 bases between. The length of the CDR3 is 15 residues. The CDR3 region has the DNA TGTGCCATCAGGGGTCGGGACACGCCACAAGAGACCCAGTACTTC. Translation gives CAIRGRDTPQETQYF.

This clonotype has more than one count but fewer than ten. V gene TRBV28 combines with J gene TRBJ2-7; D remains ambiguous. CDR1 is MDHEN, CDR2 SYDVKM, per germline. The CDR3 covers 12 residues. Trimming removed 8 bases from V and 2 bases from J, with 10 bases in between. The CDR3 reads CASQILPYEQYF. The CDR3 DNA is TGTGCCAGCCAAATCCTTCCCTACGAGCAGTACTTC.

This clonotype has only a few counts. V is TRBV12-3 or TRBV12-4 and J is TRBJ2-7; no clear D. This CDR3 contains 13 residues. Trimming took off 5 bases at V and 7 bases at J, with 15 bases between the two ends. CDR3 protein: CASSPRINREQYF. The CDR3 DNA reads TGTGCCAGCAGTCCAAGGATAAATCGGGAGCAGTACTTC.

This clonotype occurred a few times. The chain has TRBV15 and TRBJ2-4; D is undetermined. Germline V CDR1 and CDR2: LNHNV, YYDKDF (reference sequence). CDR3 length: 15 amino acids. V lost 2 bases and J lost 0, with 8 bases in between. Here the CDR3 reads CATSRPEVAKNIQYF. The CDR3 DNA reads as TGTGCCACCAGCAGACCTGAAGTAGCCAAAAACATTCAGTACTTC.

This clonotype was counted at least ten times. This sequence joins TRBV12-3 or TRBV12-4 and TRBJ1-1, with D possibly being TRBD1 (6 bases). The V end was cut by 4 bases, the J end by 3 bases, with 15 bases between. This CDR3 region has 15 residues. The CDR3 DNA is TGTGCCAGCAGTTCCCAGGGGTTAATGCACACTGAAGCTTTCTTT. Translated, it gives CASSSQGLMHTEAFF.

A note on this clonotype: A much larger clone differs from this one at a single base, so this may be a read error. The chain carries TRBV4-1 and TRBJ1-2, with D possibly matching TRBD1 (5 bases). Germline V gene data show CDR1 as MGHRA and CDR2 as YSYEKL. The ends were cut back, 0 bases at V and 4 bases at J, with 15 bases in the middle. This CDR3 region has 16 residues. CDR3 DNA: TGCGCCAGCAGCCAAGAGGAGGAACAGGCCCCCTATGGCTACACCTTC. Residues: CASSQEEEQAPYGYTF.

The V gene is TRBV3-1, the J gene TRBJ2-5; 9 bases are shared with TRBD1. Losses at the gene ends were 0 bases for V and 1 base for J; bases not matched to a gene: 12. The CDR3 extends over 19 amino acids. Germline loops: CDR1 LGHDT, CDR2 YNNKEL (reference sequence). CDR3 in DNA: TGTGCCAGCAGCCAAGATGAACAGGGGGCGTATTGGGCCCAAGAGACCCAGTACTTC. This gives the protein CASSQDEQGAYWAQETQYF.

This clonotype was recorded at least ten times. This rearrangement joins TRBV7-2 to TRBJ2-3; a weak D match, TRBD2 (6 bases). In germline, CDR1 is SGHTA, CDR2 FQGNSA. The CDR3 length is 15 residues. Trimming removed 1 base from V and 7 bases from J, with 15 bases in between. The CDR3 bases are TGTGCCAGCAGCTTAGACCGGTTTGGAGGGTATACGCAGTATTTT. Protein: CASSLDRFGGYTQYF.

As concerns this clonotype: No conserved phenylalanine or tryptophan is present at the end of the CDR3, so a read error is the likely explanation. The DNA is omitted, as the CDR3 cannot be located on it reliably, and the CDR3 follows TCRdb's listing. This chain uses TRBV5-1 with TRBJ1-6; the table's D call, TRBD1, has no DNA check behind it. Per germline, CDR1 SGHRS and CDR2 YFSETQ. Inclusive of both ends, the CDR3 amounts to 16 amino acids. CDR3 amino acids: CASSRDRAFSSHEQYC.

This clonotype was counted a few times. The chain links TRBV12-3 or TRBV12-4 to TRBJ1-5; D possibly corresponds to TRBD1 (6 bases). This CDR3 is built from 14 residues. Trimming removed 8 bases at V and 0 bases at J, with 11 bases between. This chain's CDR3 is CASRQAYSNQPQHF. CDR3 in DNA: TGTGCCAGCCGACAGGCTTATAGCAATCAGCCCCAGCATTTT.

There are many counts of this clonotype. The chain links TRBV6-1 to TRBJ1-2; 10 bases are shared with TRBD1. The CDR3 covers 13 residues. The V gene's germline CDR1 is MNHNS and CDR2 SASEGT. The V and J ends lost 6 bases and 2 bases, in that order; junction bases with no gene match: 0. The CDR3 DNA reads TGTGCCAGCAGGGGACAGGGGAACTATGGCTACACCTTC. It encodes CASRGQGNYGYTF.

The sample holds a few counts of this clonotype. The rearrangement links TRBV28 to TRBJ1-2; D is perhaps TRBD1 (5 bases). The V end lost 8 bases, the J end lost 6 bases, and 22 bases lay between the germline ends. Germline V gene data show CDR1 as MDHEN and CDR2 as SYDVKM. This CDR3 contains 15 residues. The chain's CDR3 is CASASPAGNSDGYTF. The DNA of the CDR3 is TGTGCCAGCGCCTCACCGGCAGGGAACTCGGATGGCTACACCTTC.

The J gene is TRBJ1-4, the V gene TRBV7-9, with 7 bases fitting TRBD1. Germline CDR1 reads SEHNR; CDR2 reads FQNEAQ (reference sequence). The CDR3 length is 14 residues. J was trimmed by 8 bases and V by 6 bases; bases with no gene match: 9. The DNA for the CDR3 is TGTGCCAGCAGTTGGGCAGGGGGAGGAGAAAAACTGTTTTTT. Its protein is CASSWAGGGEKLFF.

The rearrangement uses TRBV5-4 and TRBJ2-5; TRBD2 matches 7 bases. CDR1 and CDR2 (germline): SGHNT, YYREEE (reference sequence). The CDR3 covers 15 residues. V lost 5 bases and J lost 4; bases outside the gene matches: 11. The CDR3 loop reads CASRREGTQGETQYF. The CDR3 DNA reads as TGTGCCAGCAGGAGGGAGGGAACGCAGGGAGAGACCCAGTACTTC. The full variable domain, rest sourced from reference TRBV5-4 and TRBJ2-5, is ETGVTQSPTHLIKTRGQQVTLRCSSQSGHNTVSWYQQALGQGPQFIFQYYREEENGRGNFPPRFSGLQFPNYSSELNVNALELDDSALYLCASRREGTQGETQYFGPGTRLLVL.